This TCR beta chain appears in the sequencing data of a study of T cell repertoires in cytomegalovirus infection. For the study at large: Indications came from public TCR beta signatures; they pointed to CMV infection and to a matching HLA type. Study-wide points: The ex vivo response was dominated by HLA-C-restricted CMV-specific TCR beta clonotypes. Totalled public TCR beta family frequency picked out people who carried CMV plus the relevant HLA.

With regard to this clonotype: Its cognate antigen is unknown.

Trimming shortened V by 0 bases and J by 4 bases, and 15 bases separated the two germline ends. The CDR3 sequence is 16 residues long. The germline gives CDR1 LNHNV, CDR2 YYDKDF (reference sequence). TCRdb used MiXCR to reprocess the reads, holding one entry per CDR3 protein. The sample yields about 440,000 distinct CDR3 sequences, roughly 30% seen once. The source is a human donor in good health (CMV status not recorded). Some clones in this sample may be carry-over from other donors' samples. The chain links TRBV15 to TRBJ1-1; no reliable D call. The specimen sequenced was PBMCs. CDR3 sequence reads: CATSRDGSGVLTEAFF. The CDR3, as DNA: TGTGCCACCAGCAGAGATGGTTCAGGAGTTCTCACTGAAGCTTTCTTT.